This T cell receptor (beta chain) was identified in a study of T cells after posttransplantation cyclophosphamide. Broader study findings: TRB clonality was highly associated with recipient CMV seropositivity and reactivation. Later post-transplant blood repertoires were often dominated by donor CD8+ memory clones. TRB overlap between skin or GI tissue T cells and blood was limited.

As concerns this clone: What it recognizes is unknown.

A marrow graft followed busulfan-fludarabine conditioning, with cyclophosphamide on days +3 and +4. Profiled with immunoSEQ multiplex PCR; TCRdb holds only in-frame clones, not every one. The data show 8,500 to 13,000 clones, with roughly nine tenths seen just once and 27% held by the top ten. V was trimmed by 0 bases and J by 6 bases, leaving 18 bases between them. Germline CDR1 is LGHNA and CDR2 is YSLEER. The CDR3 sequence is 16 residues long. Here the sequenced sample was CD4+ T cells sorted from PBMCs, taken after allogeneic stem cell transplant with posttransplant cyclophosphamide. This clonotype was obtained from a male patient aged 25 to 39 who received an allogeneic stem cell transplant from a related donor, was CMV-positive, and had acute GVHD only. Some T cells may originate from the graft donor. The chain carries TRBV4-3 and TRBJ2-7; D might be TRBD1 (5 bases). In nucleotides, the CDR3 is TGCGCCAGCAGCCAAGAGCAGGGCAGGGTCACGGCCGAGCAGTACTTC. Protein: CASSQEQGRVTAEQYF.